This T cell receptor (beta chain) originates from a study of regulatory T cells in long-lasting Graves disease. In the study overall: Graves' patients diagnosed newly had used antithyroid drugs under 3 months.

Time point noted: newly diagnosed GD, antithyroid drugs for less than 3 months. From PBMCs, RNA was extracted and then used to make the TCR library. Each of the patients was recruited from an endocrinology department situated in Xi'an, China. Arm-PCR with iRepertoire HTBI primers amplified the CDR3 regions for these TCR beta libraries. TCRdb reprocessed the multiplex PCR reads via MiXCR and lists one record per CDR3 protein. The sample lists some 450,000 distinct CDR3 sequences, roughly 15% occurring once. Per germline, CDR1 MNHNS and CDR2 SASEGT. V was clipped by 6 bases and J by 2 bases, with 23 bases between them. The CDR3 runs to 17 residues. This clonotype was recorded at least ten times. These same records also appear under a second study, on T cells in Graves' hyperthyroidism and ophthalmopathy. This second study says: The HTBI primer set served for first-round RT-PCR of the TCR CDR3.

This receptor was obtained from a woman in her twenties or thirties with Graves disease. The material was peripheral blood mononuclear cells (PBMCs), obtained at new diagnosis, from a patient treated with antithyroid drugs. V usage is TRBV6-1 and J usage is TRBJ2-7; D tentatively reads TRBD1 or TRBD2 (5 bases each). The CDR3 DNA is TGTGCCAGCAGGAGGGCCGGACTCGCATTAGGGGCCTACGAGCAGTACTTC. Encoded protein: CASRRAGLALGAYEQYF.